This T cell receptor beta chain derives from a study of blood T cell repertoires in COVID-19. Across the study: Italy, Spain and the United States were the sources of the convalescent and acute COVID-19 samples. Sample material is recorded as cDNA or gDNA derived from T cells, B-cell-depleted T cells, or PBMCs.

Produced via immunoSEQ multiplex PCR; TCRdb's table is partial and in-frame only. The sample shows about 140,000 clones, roughly 82% of them seen only once. The germline CDR1 and CDR2 sequences are DFQATT and SNEGSKA (reference sequence). V gave up 3 bases and J gave up 5 bases, with 16 bases separating them. The CDR3 is 15 amino acids. The chain has TRBV20-1 and TRBJ1-4, with a tentative D call TRBD1 (5 bases). Sequencing input: peripheral blood. This receptor was identified in a man aged 55 to 70 with active or convalescent COVID-19. The CDR3 region has the DNA TGCAGTGCTAGTCCTGGACAACCCTTAAATGAAAAACTGTTTTTT. Translation gives CSASPGQPLNEKLFF.